These 5 T cell receptor beta chains were all obtained from the same sample, sequenced in a study of T-cell reconstitution after alpha-beta-depleted transplantation in children. The TCRbeta library incorporated unique molecular identifiers. TCRdb re-called the PCR reads through MiXCR, storing one row per CDR3 protein. The data hold some 500,000 distinct CDR3 sequences, with approximately 20% observed a single time. Here the sequenced sample was PBMCs from the stem cell graft donor, taken from the stem cell graft. These receptors were taken from a human donor who donated a stem cell graft to a child with acute lymphoblastic leukemia.

This clonotype was picked up a small number of times. The V gene is TRBV12-5, the J gene TRBJ1-1; D uncertain. With 7 bases removed from V and 2 bases from J, the gap between germline ends came to 14 bases. This CDR3 is 14 amino acids long. Germline assignment: CDR1 LGHNT and CDR2 FRNRAP. As DNA, the CDR3 is TGTGCTAGTGCCCCTTTACAAGCTAACACTGAAGCTTTCTTT. Protein: CASAPLQANTEAFF.

This clonotype was seen only a few times. The chain joins TRBV20-1 to TRBJ2-7; D gene uncertain. The CDR3 extends over 15 amino acids. The V gene lost 0 bases and the J gene lost 3 bases, with 15 bases spanning the gap. Germline V gene lookup returns CDR1 DFQATT and CDR2 SNEGSKA (reference sequence). The CDR3 sequence: CSARDYQRANYEQYF. The CDR3 coding sequence is TGCAGTGCTAGAGATTATCAGCGAGCTAACTACGAGCAGTACTTC.

This clonotype occurred a few times. The chain joins TRBV20-1 to TRBJ1-5; no reliable D call. The germline gives CDR1 DFQATT, CDR2 SNEGSKA (reference sequence). The V gene lost 2 bases and the J gene lost 0 bases, with 8 bases spanning the gap. This CDR3 has 14 amino acids. CDR3 nucleotide sequence: TGCAGTGCTAGAACCCGGTATAGCAATCAGCCCCAGCATTTT. Residues: CSARTRYSNQPQHF.

This clonotype was counted between two and nine times. J is TRBJ2-7 and V is TRBV5-1; D is perhaps TRBD1 (7 bases). Germline V gene lookup returns CDR1 SGHRS and CDR2 YFSETQ. Trimming took 0 bases from V and 3 from J, leaving 13 bases between them. The CDR3 runs 15 residues. The CDR3 bases are TGCGCCAGCAGCTTGGATGCGGGACAGAACTACGAGCAGTACTTC. It translates to CASSLDAGQNYEQYF.

The gene calls are TRBV12-3 or TRBV12-4 and TRBJ2-1, with D unresolved. The CDR3 spans 13 residues. V shed 8 bases and J shed 7 bases, with 15 bases lying between them. CDR3 sequence: CASVPQTRNEQFF. CDR3 DNA sequence: TGTGCCAGCGTTCCACAGACGAGAAATGAGCAGTTCTTC.